The clone carrying this TCR beta chain has just a few counts. The antigen remains unidentified. The data were taken from a study of cytomegalovirus exposure and HLA in healthy donors. The wider study: Falling in the Caucasian-associated ancestry cluster were approximately 86% of under 500 genotyped donors. Overall study findings and caveats: TCR beta chains numbering 150 to 200 were designated cytomegalovirus-associated. CMV serostatus was the sole immune exposure data available. Later genetic work tied a missense DCLRE1C variant to beta-chain V and J trimming.

Researchers ran the PCR with 60 Vbeta and 13 Jbeta primers. The method was immunoSEQ multiplex PCR; TCRdb's version includes in-frame clones alone and lacks a portion of them. The table has approximately 120,000 clones, around 77% seen once. There are 14 residues in the CDR3. Germline CDR1 reads LNHNV; CDR2 reads YYDKDF (reference sequence). Trimming at V came to 2 bases and at J to 6 bases, leaving 5 bases not matched to a gene. This chain links TRBV15 with TRBJ2-7, with 9 bases fitting TRBD1. This clonotype was sampled from a man in his forties in good health and CMV-seropositive. The material sequenced was PBMCs. The CDR3 DNA sequence: TGTGCCACCAGCAGAAACAGGGGGCGCTCCGAGCAGTACTTC. Its protein product is CATSRNRGRSEQYF. Full variable domain (rest looked up from reference TRBV15 and TRBJ2-7): DAMVIQNPRYQVTQFGKPVTLSCSQTLNHNVMYWYQQKSSQAPKLLFHYYDKDFNNEADTPDNFQSRRPNTSFCFLDIRSPGLGDTAMYLCATSRNRGRSEQYFGPGTRLTVT.